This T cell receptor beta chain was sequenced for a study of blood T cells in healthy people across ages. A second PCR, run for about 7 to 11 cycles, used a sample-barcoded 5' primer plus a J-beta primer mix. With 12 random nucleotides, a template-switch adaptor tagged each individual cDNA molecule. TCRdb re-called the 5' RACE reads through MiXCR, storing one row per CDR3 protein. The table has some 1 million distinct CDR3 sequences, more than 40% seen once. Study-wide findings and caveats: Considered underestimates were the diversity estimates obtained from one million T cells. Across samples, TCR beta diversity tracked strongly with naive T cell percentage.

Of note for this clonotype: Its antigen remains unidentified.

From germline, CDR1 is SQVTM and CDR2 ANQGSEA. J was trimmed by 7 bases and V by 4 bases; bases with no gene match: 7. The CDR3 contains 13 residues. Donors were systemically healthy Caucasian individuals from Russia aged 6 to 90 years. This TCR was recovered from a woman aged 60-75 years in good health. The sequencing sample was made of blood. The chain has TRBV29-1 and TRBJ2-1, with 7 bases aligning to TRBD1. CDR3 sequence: CSVARGQENEQFF. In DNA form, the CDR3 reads TGCAGCGTTGCAAGGGGGCAAGAAAATGAGCAGTTCTTC.